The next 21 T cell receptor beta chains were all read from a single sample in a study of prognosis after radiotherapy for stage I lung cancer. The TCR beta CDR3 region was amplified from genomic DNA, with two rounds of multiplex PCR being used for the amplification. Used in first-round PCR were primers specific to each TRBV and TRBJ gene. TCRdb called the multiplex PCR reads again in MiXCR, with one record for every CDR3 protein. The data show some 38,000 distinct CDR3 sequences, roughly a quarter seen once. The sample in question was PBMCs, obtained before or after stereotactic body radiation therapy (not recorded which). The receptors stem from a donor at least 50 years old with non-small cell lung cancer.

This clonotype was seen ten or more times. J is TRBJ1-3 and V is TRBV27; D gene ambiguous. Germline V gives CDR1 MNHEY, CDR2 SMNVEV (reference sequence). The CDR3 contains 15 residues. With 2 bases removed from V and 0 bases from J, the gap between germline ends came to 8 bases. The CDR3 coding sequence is TGTGCCAGCAGTTTACGGGGAAGCTCTGGAAACACCATATATTTT. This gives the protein CASSLRGSSGNTIYF.

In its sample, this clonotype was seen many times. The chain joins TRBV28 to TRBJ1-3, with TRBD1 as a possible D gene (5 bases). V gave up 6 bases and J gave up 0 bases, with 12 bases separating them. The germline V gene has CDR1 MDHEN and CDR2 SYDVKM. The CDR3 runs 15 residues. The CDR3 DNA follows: TGTGCCAGCAGGTCGGGACTTAACTCTGGAAACACCATATATTTT. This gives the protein CASRSGLNSGNTIYF.

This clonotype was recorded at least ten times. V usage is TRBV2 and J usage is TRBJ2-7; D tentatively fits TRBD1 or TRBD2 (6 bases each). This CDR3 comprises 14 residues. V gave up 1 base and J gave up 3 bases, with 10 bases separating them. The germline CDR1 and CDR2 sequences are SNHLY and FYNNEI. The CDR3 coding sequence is TGTGCCAGCAGTGAAGAGGGGGGTAGCTACGAGCAGTACTTC. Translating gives CASSEEGGSYEQYF.

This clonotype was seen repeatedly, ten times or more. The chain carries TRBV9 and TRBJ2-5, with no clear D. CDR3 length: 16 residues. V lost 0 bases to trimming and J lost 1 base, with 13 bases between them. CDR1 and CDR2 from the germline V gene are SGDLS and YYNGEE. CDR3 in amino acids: CASSVGPSGGQETQYF. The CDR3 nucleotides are TGTGCCAGCAGCGTAGGACCGTCGGGCGGCCAAGAGACCCAGTACTTC.

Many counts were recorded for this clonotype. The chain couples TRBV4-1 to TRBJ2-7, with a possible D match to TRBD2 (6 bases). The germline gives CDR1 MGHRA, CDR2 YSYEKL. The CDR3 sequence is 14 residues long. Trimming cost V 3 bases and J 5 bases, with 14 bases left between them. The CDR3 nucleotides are TGCGCCAGCAGCCACGTCTCTAGCGCGGACGAGCAGTACTTC. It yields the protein CASSHVSSADEQYF.

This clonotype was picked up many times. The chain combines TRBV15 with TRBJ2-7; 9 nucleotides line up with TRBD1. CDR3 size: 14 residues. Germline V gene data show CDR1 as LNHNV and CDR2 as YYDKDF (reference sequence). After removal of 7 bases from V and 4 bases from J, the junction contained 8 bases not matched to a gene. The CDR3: CATKSGTGSYEQYF. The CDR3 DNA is TGTGCCACCAAGAGCGGGACAGGGAGTTACGAGCAGTACTTC.

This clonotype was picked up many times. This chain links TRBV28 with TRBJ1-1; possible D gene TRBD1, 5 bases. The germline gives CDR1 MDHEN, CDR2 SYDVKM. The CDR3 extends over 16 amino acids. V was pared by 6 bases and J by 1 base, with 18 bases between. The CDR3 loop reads CASSGVRERGNTEAFF. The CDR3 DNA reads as TGTGCCAGCAGCGGGGTCAGGGAAAGGGGGAACACTGAAGCTTTCTTT.

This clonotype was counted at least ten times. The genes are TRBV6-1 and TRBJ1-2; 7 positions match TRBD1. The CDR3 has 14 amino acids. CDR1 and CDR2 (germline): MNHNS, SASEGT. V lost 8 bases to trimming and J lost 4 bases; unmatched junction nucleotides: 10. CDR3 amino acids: CASVSGQTFYGYTF. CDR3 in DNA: TGTGCCAGCGTTTCGGGACAGACGTTCTATGGCTACACCTTC.

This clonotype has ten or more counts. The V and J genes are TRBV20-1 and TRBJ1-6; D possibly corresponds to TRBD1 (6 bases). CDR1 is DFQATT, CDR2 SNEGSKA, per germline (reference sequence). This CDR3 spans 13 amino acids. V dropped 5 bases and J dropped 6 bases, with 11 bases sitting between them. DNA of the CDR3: TGCAGTGCTCCCAGGGGCGTTAATTCACCCCTCCACTTT. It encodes CSAPRGVNSPLHF.

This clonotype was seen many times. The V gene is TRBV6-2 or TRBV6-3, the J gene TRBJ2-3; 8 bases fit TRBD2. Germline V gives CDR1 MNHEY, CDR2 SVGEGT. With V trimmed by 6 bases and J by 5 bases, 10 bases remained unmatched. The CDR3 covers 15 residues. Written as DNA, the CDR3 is TGTGCCAGCAGCTCCCCGACTAGCGAGGAAGATACGCAGTATTTT. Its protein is CASSSPTSEEDTQYF.

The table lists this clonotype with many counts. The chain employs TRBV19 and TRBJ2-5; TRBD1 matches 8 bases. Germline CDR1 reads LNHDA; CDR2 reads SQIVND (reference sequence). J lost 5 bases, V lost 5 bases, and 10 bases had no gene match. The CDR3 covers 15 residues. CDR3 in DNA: TGTGCCAGTAGTCCCCGGACAGGGAGGAGGGAGACCCAGTACTTC. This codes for CASSPRTGRRETQYF.

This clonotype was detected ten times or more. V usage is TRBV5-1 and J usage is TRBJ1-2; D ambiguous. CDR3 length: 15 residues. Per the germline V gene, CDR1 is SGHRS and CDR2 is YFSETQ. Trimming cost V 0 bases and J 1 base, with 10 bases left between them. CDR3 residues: CASSLGVPGNYGYTF. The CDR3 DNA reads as TGCGCCAGCAGCTTGGGGGTCCCTGGTAACTATGGCTACACCTTC.

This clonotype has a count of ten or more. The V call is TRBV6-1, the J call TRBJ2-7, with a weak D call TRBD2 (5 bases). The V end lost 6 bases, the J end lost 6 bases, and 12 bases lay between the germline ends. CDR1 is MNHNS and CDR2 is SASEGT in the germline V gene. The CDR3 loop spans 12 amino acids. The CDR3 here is CASSLSGLEQYF. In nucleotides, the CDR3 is TGTGCCAGCAGCCTAAGCGGCCTCGAGCAGTACTTC.

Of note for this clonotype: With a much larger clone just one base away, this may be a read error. CDR3 protein: CSPYPGQGNTIYF. As DNA, the CDR3 is TGCAGCCCCTACCCGGGACAGGGAAACACCATATATTTT. The rearrangement uses TRBV29-1 and TRBJ1-3; 7 bases align to TRBD1. CDR1 and CDR2 from the germline V gene are SQVTM and ANQGSEA. This CDR3 contains 13 residues. The V gene end was trimmed by 8 bases and the J gene end by 4 bases; junction bases not matched to a gene: 8.

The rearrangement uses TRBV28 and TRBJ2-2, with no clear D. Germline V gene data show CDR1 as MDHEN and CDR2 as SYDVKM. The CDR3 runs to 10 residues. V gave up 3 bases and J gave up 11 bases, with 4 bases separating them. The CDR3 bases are TGTGCCAGCAGTTTCCTCGAGCTGTTTTTT. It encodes CASSFLELFF.

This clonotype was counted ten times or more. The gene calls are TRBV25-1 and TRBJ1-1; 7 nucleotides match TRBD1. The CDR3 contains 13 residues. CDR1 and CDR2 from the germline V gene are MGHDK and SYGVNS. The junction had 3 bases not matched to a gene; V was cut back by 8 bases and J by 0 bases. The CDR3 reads CASGTDMNTEAFF. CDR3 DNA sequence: TGTGCCAGCGGGACAGACATGAACACTGAAGCTTTCTTT.

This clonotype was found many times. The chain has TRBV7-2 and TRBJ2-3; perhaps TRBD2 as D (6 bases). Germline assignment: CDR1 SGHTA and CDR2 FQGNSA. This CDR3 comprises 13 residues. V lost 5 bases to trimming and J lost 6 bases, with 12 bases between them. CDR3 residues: CASSPLGGDTQYF. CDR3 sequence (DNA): TGTGCCAGCAGCCCCCTCGGGGGTGATACGCAGTATTTT.

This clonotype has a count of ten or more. The CDR3 region has the DNA TGTGCCAGTAGTATATTAGCGGGGGCGGCCGGGGAGCTGTTTTTT. It is translated as CASSILAGAAGELFF. The V and J genes are TRBV19 and TRBJ2-2; 9 bases match TRBD2. V lost 2 bases, J lost 6 bases, and 4 bases stayed unmatched. Germline V gene sequence: CDR1 LNHDA, CDR2 SQIVND (reference sequence). The CDR3 runs to 15 residues.

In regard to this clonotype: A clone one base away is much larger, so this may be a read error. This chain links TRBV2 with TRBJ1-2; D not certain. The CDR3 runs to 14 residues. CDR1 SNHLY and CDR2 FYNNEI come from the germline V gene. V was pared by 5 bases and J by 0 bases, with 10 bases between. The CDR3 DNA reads TGTGCCAGCAGTTTGACACCTGCTAACTATGGCTACACCTTC. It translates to CASSLTPANYGYTF. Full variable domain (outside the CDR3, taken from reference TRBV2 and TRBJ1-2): EPEVTQTPSHQVTQMGQEVILRCVPISNHLYFYWYRQILGQKVEFLVSFYNNEISEKSEIFDDQFSVERPDGSNFTLKIRSTKLEDSAMYFCASSLTPANYGYTFGSGTRLTVV.

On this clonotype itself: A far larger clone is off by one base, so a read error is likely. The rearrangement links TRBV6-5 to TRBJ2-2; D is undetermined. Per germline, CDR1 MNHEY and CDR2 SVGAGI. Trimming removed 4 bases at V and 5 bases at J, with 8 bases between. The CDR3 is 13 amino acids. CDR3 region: CASSSWSTGELFF. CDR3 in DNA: TGTGCCAGCAGTTCGTGGAGTACCGGGGAGCTGTTTTTT.

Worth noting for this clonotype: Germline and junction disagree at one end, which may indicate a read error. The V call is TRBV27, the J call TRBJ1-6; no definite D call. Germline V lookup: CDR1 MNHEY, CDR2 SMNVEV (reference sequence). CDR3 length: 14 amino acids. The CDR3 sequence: CSSRRWFGHSPLHF. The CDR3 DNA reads TGTTCCAGCAGGCGGTGGTTTGGACATTCACCCCTCCACTTT.